What follows are 8 T cell receptor beta chains derived from one specimen sequenced in a study of blood T cell repertoires in COVID-19. TCRdb's copy holds only in-frame clones and misses some; the assay was immunoSEQ multiplex PCR. The data show 170,000 or so clones, 80% to 90% seen once. Material for sequencing was PBMCs or T cells enriched from blood (not recorded which). Source of these receptors: a woman under 30 who had recovered from COVID-19.

The V call is TRBV12-3 or TRBV12-4, the J call TRBJ2-1, with D tentatively TRBD2 (5 bases). There are 13 residues in the CDR3. Trimming shortened V by 4 bases and J by 8 bases, and 12 bases separated the two germline ends. DNA of the CDR3: TGTGCCAGCAGTTGGACTGATGGGGATGAGCAGTTCTTC. This translates into CASSWTDGDEQFF.

The chain carries TRBV21-1 and TRBJ1-2; TRBD1 is the table's D call and was not checked against the DNA. TRBV21-1 is shown as a pseudogene. The CDR3 covers 14 residues. The CDR3 is CASSGDRRLYGYTF. DNA for the CDR3: TGTGCCAGCAGCGGGGACAGGCGACTGTATGGCTACACCTTC.

The chain uses TRBV28 and TRBJ1-1; 8 nucleotides match TRBD1. Germline V CDR1 and CDR2: MDHEN, SYDVKM. This CDR3 has 15 amino acids. V lost 6 bases, J lost 6 bases, and 12 bases stayed unmatched. CDR3 in amino acids: CASRPDRGWGSEAFF. The CDR3 bases are TGTGCCAGCAGACCCGACAGGGGATGGGGGTCTGAAGCTTTCTTT.

With respect to this clone: Other nucleotide sequences from this sample produce the same CDR3. The chain recombines TRBV5-4 with TRBJ2-5, with 11 bases aligning to TRBD2. V lost 4 bases, J lost 2 bases, and 4 bases stayed unmatched. CDR1 and CDR2 from the germline V gene are SGHNT and YYREEE (reference sequence). The length of the CDR3 is 15 residues. The CDR3 spells CASSLGLAAQETQYF. CDR3 nucleotides: TGTGCCAGCAGCCTGGGACTAGCGGCTCAAGAGACCCAGTACTTC.

The chain uses TRBV9 and TRBJ1-5; D is ambiguous. Trimming removed 6 bases at V and 9 bases at J, with 22 bases between. Germline CDR1 and CDR2: SGDLS and YYNGEE. The CDR3 runs to 15 residues. The CDR3 DNA is TGTGCCAGCAACCTAGGCGGGGAAAGAGATCGGCCCCAGCATTTT. Protein product: CASNLGGERDRPQHF.

This chain connects TRBV28 to TRBJ1-4, with TRBD1 identical over 9 bases. Germline CDR1 and CDR2: MDHEN and SYDVKM. This CDR3 comprises 16 residues. V trimming: 5 bases; J trimming: 5 bases; junction bases outside the gene matches: 9. The CDR3 protein is CASSTDRGTRNEKLFF. The CDR3 DNA reads as TGTGCCAGCAGTACTGACAGGGGGACGAGAAATGAAAAACTGTTTTTT.

This rearrangement joins TRBV5-1 to TRBJ1-4; D is ambiguous. Per the germline V gene, CDR1 is SGHRS and CDR2 is YFSETQ. The CDR3 consists of 14 residues. Between the trimmed V and J ends, which lost 0 bases and 6 bases, there was a span of 9 bases. The CDR3 sequence is CASSLGSIDEKLFF. The CDR3 DNA sequence: TGCGCCAGCAGCTTGGGGTCAATAGATGAAAAACTGTTTTTT.

This chain connects TRBV18 to TRBJ1-5; the D gene is possibly TRBD1 (6 bases). The CDR3 is made up of 15 amino acids. V dropped 2 bases and J dropped 2 bases, with 10 bases sitting between them. Per the germline V gene, CDR1 is KGHSH and CDR2 is LQKENI. CDR3 region: CASSPDSGGNQPQHF. In DNA, the CDR3 is TGTGCCAGCTCACCAGATTCAGGGGGCAATCAGCCCCAGCATTTT. The full variable domain, completed using reference TRBV18 and TRBJ1-5, is NAGVMQNPRHLVRRRGQEARLRCSPMKGHSHVYWYRQLPEEGLKFMVYLQKENIIDESGMPKERFSAEFPKEGPSILRIQQVVRGDSAAYFCASSPDSGGNQPQHFGDGTRLSIL.